A selection of T cell receptor beta chains follows, all from one sample in a study of T cell responses to AZD1222 COVID-19 vaccine. Method: immunoSEQ multiplex PCR; TCRdb's copy keeps in-frame clones and lacks some. Of roughly 180,000 clones in the sample, 80% to 90% are singletons; the top ten hold 2.5% to 3%. The sequencing here drew on peripheral blood, taken on day 0 of MenACWY control vaccination. The receptors derive from an adult in good health. CDR3s include the opening cysteine and the closing phenylalanine or tryptophan. D genes are given only for firm matches. Clone size is given for some rows only: seen once, a few or many times, or a class if the clone is expanded.

>TRBV11-2|TRBJ1-4|.|11|.
TGTGCCAGCAGCTCGAATGAAAAACTGTTTTTT
CASSSNEKLFF
>TRBV7-3|TRBJ2-7|TRBD1|14|few
TGTGCCAGCAGCCGCGGACAGGGGGCCTACGAGCAGTACTTC
CASSRGQGAYEQYF
>TRBV2|TRBJ1-4|.|14|once
TGTGCCAGCAGCGACAGGACACATAATGAAAAACTGTTTTTT
CASSDRTHNEKLFF
>TRBV5-1|TRBJ2-3|TRBD2|14|.
TGCGCCAGCAGAGGCGGGGGTCAGGCAGATACGCAGTATTTT
CASRGGGQADTQYF
>TRBV3-1/TRBV3-2|TRBJ2-7|.|16|.
TGTGCCAGCAGCCAAGATATAGCCGGCAGTTCCTACGAGCAGTACTTC
CASSQDIAGSSYEQYF
>TRBV28|TRBJ1-5|.|16|.
TGTGCCAGCGCTATCGGAGGAGTACTAAGCAATCAGCCCCAGCATTTT
CASAIGGVLSNQPQHF
>TRBV5-5|TRBJ2-4|TRBD1|14|.
TGTGCCAGCAGCTGGGACAGGGTTGGAAACATTCAGTACTTC
CASSWDRVGNIQYF
>TRBV5-1|TRBJ2-1|.|15|.
TGCGCCAGCAGATTGGCCGGGTACTCCTACAATGAGCAGTTCTTC
CASRLAGYSYNEQFF
>TRBV18|TRBJ1-1|.|15|.
TGTGCCAGCTCACCACCGGGTTTGGGGGGCACTGAAGCTTTCTTT
CASSPPGLGGTEAFF
>TRBV15|TRBJ2-3|.|18|once
TGTGCCACCAGCAGAGATCCTGGCTTGGTCAGTACCACAGATACGCAGTATTTT
CATSRDPGLVSTTDTQYF
>TRBV29-1|TRBJ2-7|.|13|.
TGCAGCGTCTCAGCAACCGTGGCCTACGAGCAGTACTTC
CSVSATVAYEQYF
>TRBV2|TRBJ2-1|.|15|.
TGTGCCAGCAGTGATGACGGGGTCTCCTACAATGAGCAGTTCTTC
CASSDDGVSYNEQFF
>TRBV18|TRBJ2-7|.|14|.
TGTGCCAGCTCACCAAGGGACGGGACCGTGGAGCAGTACTTC
CASSPRDGTVEQYF
>TRBV7-2|TRBJ2-7|.|14|once
TGTGCCAGCAGCCCCCTTGGGTTGACCTACGAGCAGTACTTC
CASSPLGLTYEQYF
>TRBV3-1/TRBV3-2|TRBJ1-1|.|12|.
TGTGCCAGCAGCCAATTCGACACTGAAGCTTTCTTT
CASSQFDTEAFF
>TRBV7-8|TRBJ2-3|.|14|.
TGTGCCAGCAGCCTCGACACCCCCACAGATACGCAGTATTTT
CASSLDTPTDTQYF
>TRBV7-8|TRBJ1-5|.|15|.
TGTGCCAGCAGTCAAGGGGGTTACGGCAATCAGCCCCAGCATTTT
CASSQGGYGNQPQHF
>TRBV12-3/TRBV12-4|TRBJ2-3|.|11|.
TGTGCCAGCTCTTTTGGAGATACGCAGTATTTT
CASSFGDTQYF
>TRBV28|TRBJ2-3|TRBD2|14|.
TGTGCCAGCAGTCTAGCGGGAACGACAGATACGCAGTATTTT
CASSLAGTTDTQYF
>TRBV15|TRBJ1-5|TRBD1|15|.
TGTGCCACCAGCATTACAGGGGCCTACAATCAGCCCCAGCATTTT
CATSITGAYNQPQHF
>TRBV5-5|TRBJ1-1|.|16|.
TGTGCCAGCAGCTTGGTGGGGGGCCGAGGAGACACTGAAGCTTTCTTT
CASSLVGGRGDTEAFF
>TRBV11-2|TRBJ2-2|.|13|.
TGTGCCAGCAGACTCCAGAACACCGGGGAGCTGTTTTTT
CASRLQNTGELFF
>TRBV28|TRBJ1-1|.|16|.
TGTGCCAGCAGTTTCGGGCGGAGGGGCCAGAACACTGAAGCTTTCTTT
CASSFGRRGQNTEAFF
>TRBV5-6|TRBJ1-1|.|11|.
TGTGCCAGCAGCTCTAACACTGAAGCTTTCTTT
CASSSNTEAFF
>TRBV3-1/TRBV3-2|TRBJ2-7|TRBD1|15|.
TGTGCCAGCAGCCAAGGACAGGGTCTTCCCTACGAGCAGTACTTC
CASSQGQGLPYEQYF
>TRBV2|TRBJ1-2|.|15|.
TGTGCCAGCAGGCCTGACAACGGGGTCAGCTATGGCTACACCTTC
CASRPDNGVSYGYTF
>TRBV5-5|TRBJ2-5|.|13|.
TGTGCCAGCAGCTTGGAGGGGCAAGAGACCCAGTACTTC
CASSLEGQETQYF
>TRBV27|TRBJ2-1|TRBD2|13|.
TGTGCCAGCCAGCGGGGAACCTACAATGAGCAGTTCTTC
CASQRGTYNEQFF
>TRBV11-3|TRBJ2-7|.|15|.
TGTGCCAGCAGCTTAGGGACTACCTACACCTACGAGCAGTACTTC
CASSLGTTYTYEQYF
>TRBV24-1|TRBJ2-7|.|11|few
TGTGCCACCAGAGAAAGGGACGAGCAGTACTTC
CATRERDEQYF
>TRBV5-1|TRBJ2-7|.|14|.
TGCGCCAGCAGCTTGGGTTACGGAGCCTACGAGCAGTACTTC
CASSLGYGAYEQYF
>TRBV7-3|TRBJ1-6|TRBD1|18|.
TGTGCCAGCAGCCCCTTCCTCGGGGACAGTAAGTATAATTCACCCCTCCACTTT
CASSPFLGDSKYNSPLHF
>TRBV19|TRBJ1-5|.|14|.
TGTGCCAGTAGTATCACAGGGTGGGTTCAGCCCCAGCATTTT
CASSITGWVQPQHF
>TRBV18|TRBJ1-3|.|16|.
TGTGCCAGCTCACCAGCGAGGGGACTCTCTGGAAACACCATATATTTT
CASSPARGLSGNTIYF
>TRBV5-1|TRBJ2-6|.|18|.
TGCGCCAGCAGCTCGATTGGACAGCGAGCTTCTGGGGCCAACGTCCTGACTTTC
CASSSIGQRASGANVLTF
>TRBV4-2|TRBJ2-3|TRBD1|15|.
TGTGCCAGCAGCCAGGACAGGCCTACCACAGATACGCAGTATTTT
CASSQDRPTTDTQYF
>TRBV7-2|TRBJ1-1|TRBD1|15|.
TGTGCCAGCAGCTTAGATCAGGGGGCGAACACTGAAGCTTTCTTT
CASSLDQGANTEAFF
>TRBV7-9|TRBJ1-6|.|17|.
TGTGCCAGCAGCGCGAGGCCGGGACCGGGCAATAATTCACCCCTCCACTTT
CASSARPGPGNNSPLHF
>TRBV9|TRBJ1-1|.|14|.
TGTGCCAGCAGCGTAAGTGGGCAGGGAGCTGAAGCTTTCTTT
CASSVSGQGAEAFF
>TRBV13|TRBJ2-2|.|17|.
TGTGCCAGCAGCGACCCCGTGGACCCCCTGTGGGCCGGGGAGCTGTTTTTT
CASSDPVDPLWAGELFF
>TRBV25-1|TRBJ2-5|.|13|.
TGTGCCAGCAGTTACAGGGTTCAAGAGACCCAGTACTTC
CASSYRVQETQYF
>TRBV10-3|TRBJ2-7|TRBD1|12|once
TGTGCCATCACCGAGGGGGCAGGCGAGCAGTACTTC
CAITEGAGEQYF
>TRBV6-5|TRBJ2-7|TRBD1|14|.
TGTGCCAGCAGTATTATTACAGGGGACGACGAGCAGTACTTC
CASSIITGDDEQYF
>TRBV10-3|TRBJ1-1|TRBD1|15|.
TGTGCCATCAGTGAATCTACAGGGGGATACACTGAAGCTTTCTTT
CAISESTGGYTEAFF
>TRBV5-4|TRBJ1-6|TRBD1|14|.
TGTGCCAGCAGCTTCGGGACAGGCAATTCACCCCTCCACTTT
CASSFGTGNSPLHF